The 26 T cell receptor beta chains presented below share a single source sample, sequenced in a study of vaccination effects on CD4 cells after COVID-19. Sequencing in the ViraFEST assay came after antigen-specific CD4+ T cells had been expanded with viral peptide pools, which were used to stimulate PBMC. Once cultured for roughly 10 days, the cells underwent separation to obtain CD4+ T cells. Vaccinees lacked prior SARS-CoV-2 infection and tested negative for nucleocapsid antibodies. For these TCRs, the target antigens are not known. Clones were read by immunoSEQ multiplex PCR, and TCRdb kept only the in-frame ones, dropping some. Of about 20,000 clones listed, around three quarters were seen once; the top ten hold roughly a tenth. Sequenced material: CD4+ T cells from PBMCs cultured with HCoV-NL63 spike peptides, taken before COVID-19 vaccination. All receptors come from a human donor who received a COVID-19 vaccine.

V and J are TRBV30 and TRBJ1-2; TRBD1 matches at 7 bases. CDR1 is GTSNPN, CDR2 SVGIG, per germline (reference sequence). The trim removed 0 bases at V and 2 bases at J, leaving 3 bases unmatched. CDR3 length equals 14 residues. CDR3 loop: CAWSVTGTNYGYTF. As DNA, the CDR3 is TGTGCCTGGAGTGTGACAGGGACGAACTATGGCTACACCTTC.

The V and J genes are TRBV19 and TRBJ1-2; maybe TRBD1 (5 bases). Germline V gene sequence: CDR1 LNHDA, CDR2 SQIVND (reference sequence). The ends were cut back, 5 bases at V and 4 bases at J, with 20 bases in the middle. The CDR3 is 16 residues long. CDR3 sequence reads: CASSAGGAEDFYGYTF. CDR3 coding DNA: TGTGCCAGTAGTGCGGGAGGGGCAGAGGATTTCTATGGCTACACCTTC.

The CDR3 nucleotides are TGTGCGACTTACCGGGACAGGGGGAAGTATGGCTACACCTTC. Protein product: CATYRDRGKYGYTF. V gene TRBV7-8 combines with J gene TRBJ1-2, with 11 positions matching TRBD1. The CDR3 runs to 14 residues. Germline lookup yields CDR1 SGHVS and CDR2 FQNEAQ.

This chain connects TRBV18 to TRBJ2-1, with unresolved D. Germline lookup yields CDR1 KGHSH and CDR2 LQKENI. Trimming left V 1 base short and J 5 bases short, with 6 bases between. CDR3 length: 13 amino acids. CDR3 protein: CASSPRDDNEQFF. CDR3 DNA sequence: TGTGCCAGCTCACCACGAGACGACAATGAGCAGTTCTTC.

V usage is TRBV7-9 and J usage is TRBJ2-7; D possibly corresponds to TRBD1 (6 bases). The CDR3 has 18 amino acids. V lost 1 base to trimming and J lost 2 bases, with 21 bases between them. The germline V gene encodes CDR1 SEHNR and CDR2 FQNEAQ (reference sequence). The CDR3 region has the DNA TGTGCCAGCAGCTTAGAGCAGGGGCGAACCCCATTTCCCTACGAGCAGTACTTC. It specifies CASSLEQGRTPFPYEQYF.

The chain links TRBV4-1 to TRBJ2-7, with 9 nucleotides matching TRBD2. V was pared by 4 bases and J by 0 bases, with 22 bases of the junction left unmatched. From germline, CDR1 is MGHRA and CDR2 YSYEKL. The CDR3 covers 21 residues. The CDR3 DNA sequence: TGCGCCAGCAGCCGCTTACATACCGGGACTAGCATCCCCAAAAGCTCCTACGAGCAGTACTTC. This gives the protein CASSRLHTGTSIPKSSYEQYF.

In this sample, this clone turned up a few times. This chain uses TRBV14 with TRBJ1-2; 12 bases are shared with TRBD1. Trimming at V came to 2 bases and at J to 4 bases, leaving 11 bases not matched to a gene. Germline V lookup: CDR1 SGHDN, CDR2 FVKESK. CDR3 length: 18 residues. The CDR3 DNA reads as TGTGCCAGCAGCCAAAACCGGGACAGGGGGCGCTTGGGCTATGGCTACACCTTC. Protein sequence: CASSQNRDRGRLGYGYTF.

The J gene is TRBJ2-7, the V gene TRBV10-3; 12 positions match TRBD2. This CDR3 has 14 amino acids. Trimming cost V 10 bases and J 4 bases; bases outside gene matches: 8. Germline values: CDR1 ENHRY, CDR2 SYGVKD. The CDR3 sequence: CATARLAGEYEQYF. CDR3 DNA: TGTGCCACCGCTAGACTAGCGGGAGAGTACGAGCAGTACTTC.

The chain has TRBV21-1 and TRBJ1-5. TRBV21-1 is classified as a pseudogene. The CDR3 is 15 amino acids. The CDR3 DNA sequence: TGTGCCAGCAGCAGCCGTTGTCCGAATTATCAGCCCCAGCATTTT. This codes for CASSSRCPNYQPQHF.

This clone was seen only once. The gene calls are TRBV18 and TRBJ2-5; D might be TRBD1 (5 bases). Between the trimmed V and J ends, which lost 5 bases and 1 base, there was a span of 14 bases. From germline, CDR1 is KGHSH and CDR2 LQKENI. This CDR3 has 15 amino acids. The CDR3 nucleotides read TGTGCCAGCTCAATTTATCAGGGCTCCCAAGAGACCCAGTACTTC. Protein product: CASSIYQGSQETQYF.

The genes are TRBV18 and TRBJ1-5, with D hard to call. The CDR3 is 14 amino acids. The V and J ends lost 3 bases and 7 bases respectively, with 13 bases between them. Per the germline V gene, CDR1 is KGHSH and CDR2 is LQKENI. The CDR3, as DNA: TGTGCCAGCTCACCTAGGGCAGGTCGGCAGCCCCAGCATTTT. Its translation is CASSPRAGRQPQHF. The variable domain in full, completed from reference TRBV18 and TRBJ1-5, reads NAGVMQNPRHLVRRRGQEARLRCSPMKGHSHVYWYRQLPEEGLKFMVYLQKENIIDESGMPKERFSAEFPKEGPSILRIQQVVRGDSAAYFCASSPRAGRQPQHFGDGTRLSIL.

The rearrangement links TRBV10-2 to TRBJ2-4, with 10 bases aligning to TRBD2. There are 18 residues in the CDR3. Germline CDR1 reads WSHSY; CDR2 reads SAAADI. The junction had 8 bases not matched to a gene; V was cut back by 2 bases and J by 1 base. The CDR3, as DNA: TGCGCCAGCAGTGAGGGAGTGGGAGCGGGAGGGGCCAAAAACATTCAGTACTTC. It yields the protein CASSEGVGAGGAKNIQYF.

The rearrangement uses TRBV5-1 and TRBJ2-1; the D call may be TRBD1 or TRBD2 (5 bases each). This CDR3 is 15 amino acids long. The germline V gene has CDR1 SGHRS and CDR2 YFSETQ. The V gene lost 0 bases and the J gene lost 7 bases, with 14 bases spanning the gap. CDR3 residues: CASSLGGSSGNEQFF. The CDR3 nucleotides read TGCGCCAGCAGCTTGGGGGGGAGCAGTGGTAATGAGCAGTTCTTC.

CDR3 DNA: TGTGCCAGCAGCTTAGTTCCAGGCGGGCAGCCCCAGCATTTT. Residues: CASSLVPGGQPQHF. The chain joins TRBV7-2 to TRBJ1-5; no firm D call. Germline V gene lookup returns CDR1 SGHTA and CDR2 FQGNSA. The ends were cut back, 1 base at V and 7 bases at J, with 11 bases in the middle. CDR3 length: 14 residues.

J is TRBJ1-5 and V is TRBV30; unclear D gene. Germline V CDR1 and CDR2: GTSNPN, SVGIG (reference sequence). The ends were cut back, 1 base at V and 5 bases at J, with 9 bases in the middle. This CDR3 is built from 13 residues. The chain's CDR3 is CAWSANSDQPQHF. The CDR3 DNA follows: TGTGCCTGGAGTGCTAATTCAGATCAGCCCCAGCATTTT. Combining the CDR3 with reference TRBV30 and TRBJ1-5 gives the whole variable domain SQTIHQWPATLVQPVGSPLSLECTVEGTSNPNLYWYRQAAGRGLQLLFYSVGIGQISSEVPQNLSASRPQDRQFILSSKKLLLSDSGFYLCAWSANSDQPQHFGDGTRLSIL.

This rearrangement joins TRBV10-3 to TRBJ1-1, with D possibly TRBD1 on 5 matching bases. The germline V and J ends were trimmed by 7 bases and 1 base, with 10 bases remaining between them. The CDR3 runs to 13 residues. From germline, CDR1 is ENHRY and CDR2 SYGVKD. CDR3 sequence (DNA): TGTGCCATCACAACCGGGGCGAACACTGAAGCTTTCTTT. Protein: CAITTGANTEAFF.

This clone was picked up a small number of times. The chain recombines TRBV7-9 with TRBJ1-2; TRBD1 might be the D (5 bases). Looked up from germline, CDR1 is SEHNR and CDR2 is FQNEAQ (reference sequence). V was trimmed by 3 bases and J by 6 bases, leaving 17 bases between them. This CDR3 is 15 amino acids long. The CDR3 DNA reads as TGTGCCAGCAGCTTTGCGAGTGGTACGGGGGATGGCTACACCTTC. Protein: CASSFASGTGDGYTF.

This sequence joins TRBV7-9 and TRBJ2-2; unclear D gene. Germline loops: CDR1 SEHNR, CDR2 FQNEAQ (reference sequence). The CDR3 extends over 14 amino acids. The V gene lost 2 bases and the J gene lost 2 bases, with 6 bases spanning the gap. Here the CDR3 DNA reads TGTGCCAGCAGCTTACTAACTAACACCGGGGAGCTGTTTTTT. It specifies CASSLLTNTGELFF.

The count of this clone is one. The V call is TRBV3-1 (or the pseudogene TRBV3-2), the J call TRBJ2-3; 9 bases align to TRBD2. V was pared by 0 bases and J by 0 bases, with 7 bases of the junction left unmatched. The germline CDR1 and CDR2 sequences are LGHDT and YNNKEL (reference sequence). The CDR3 extends over 18 amino acids. This CDR3 is CASSQDLPSGISTDTQYF. CDR3 bases: TGTGCCAGCAGCCAAGATCTTCCTAGCGGGATCAGCACAGATACGCAGTATTTT.

CDR3 protein: CASRVRGSVGYTF. In DNA, the CDR3 is TGTGCCAGTAGGGTCAGGGGATCGGTTGGCTACACCTTC. This chain links TRBV19 with TRBJ1-2; weak D call: TRBD1 (6 bases). The CDR3 sequence is 13 residues long. The germline gives CDR1 LNHDA, CDR2 SQIVND (reference sequence). Trimming cost V 6 bases and J 7 bases, with 15 bases left between them.

J is TRBJ1-6 and V is TRBV25-1; D ambiguous. Between the trimmed V and J ends, which lost 2 bases and 0 bases, there was a span of 14 bases. Germline-derived CDR1 and CDR2 are MGHDK and SYGVNS. CDR3 size: 18 residues. The CDR3 protein is CASSEPPRSSSYNSPLHF. In nucleotides, the CDR3 is TGTGCCAGCAGTGAACCGCCCAGGTCGAGCTCCTATAATTCACCCCTCCACTTT. Drawing the rest from reference TRBV25-1 and TRBJ1-6, the complete variable domain is EADIYQTPRYLVIGTGKKITLECSQTMGHDKMYWYQQDPGMELHLIHYSYGVNSTEKGDLSSESTVSRIRTEHFPLTLESARPSHTSQYLCASSEPPRSSSYNSPLHFGNGTRLTVT.

The rearrangement links TRBV18 to TRBJ1-3; 11 bases line up with TRBD1. The J segment lost 1 base and the V segment lost 3 bases, leaving 11 bases of the junction unmatched. The CDR3 contains 19 residues. From germline, CDR1 is KGHSH and CDR2 LQKENI. The CDR3 region is CASSPKQDRGRTSGNTIYF. The CDR3 nucleotides read TGTGCCAGCTCACCGAAACAGGACAGGGGGCGAACATCTGGAAACACCATATATTTT.

Remarks on this clone: One end of the junction fails to match germline, which may point to a read error. In DNA, the CDR3 is TGTGCCAGCAGTCAAGATCGGGGACAACGTGGGGGTAATGAGCAGTTCTTC. Amino acids: CASSQDRGQRGGNEQFF. V and J are TRBV4-2 and TRBJ2-1; possibly TRBD1 for D (6 bases). The CDR3 is 17 residues long. CDR1 and CDR2 (germline): LGHNA, YNFKEQ.

CDR3 loop: CASSYIQDYYEQYF. CDR3 coding DNA: TGTGCCAGCAGTTACATTCAGGACTACTACGAGCAGTACTTC. The V and J genes are TRBV6-6 and TRBJ2-7; a possible D gene is TRBD2 (6 bases). The length of the CDR3 is 14 residues. Germline V lookup: CDR1 MNHNY, CDR2 SVGAGI (reference sequence). V lost 2 bases and J 3 bases, leaving 11 bases between the germline ends.

V is TRBV6-1 and J is TRBJ1-1; no firm D call. Trimming left V 3 bases short and J 0 bases short, with 5 bases between. The CDR3 extends over 13 amino acids. CDR1 and CDR2 from the germline V gene are MNHNS and SASEGT. CDR3 sequence: CASSDRMNTEAFF. The CDR3 region has the DNA TGTGCCAGCAGTGATCGGATGAACACTGAAGCTTTCTTT.

V gene TRBV6-1 combines with J gene TRBJ2-3; TRBD2 matches at 12 bases. The trim removed 1 base at V and 4 bases at J, leaving 9 bases unmatched. The CDR3 sequence is 18 residues long. The germline V gene has CDR1 MNHNS and CDR2 SASEGT. The CDR3 DNA sequence: TGTGCCAGCAGTGAAGAGACTAGCGGGAGTCATAGGGCAGATACGCAGTATTTT. Its translation is CASSEETSGSHRADTQYF.